The 8 T cell receptor beta chains presented below share a single source sample, sequenced in a study of CD8+ T cells in alopecia areata. Extraction of RNA preceded its reverse transcription into cDNA, which served as the sequencing template. Produced via immunoSEQ multiplex PCR; TCRdb's table is partial and in-frame only. The profile shows about 74,000 clones, around 29% of them singletons. Treatment defined: oral pan-JAK inhibitor, 5-10 mg twice daily. The material sequenced was CD8+ T cells sorted from blood, taken at week 4, from a patient treated with tofacitinib. All receptors derive from a human donor with alopecia areata.

The J gene is TRBJ2-3, the V gene TRBV29-1; tentatively, D is TRBD1 (6 bases). The CDR3 covers 12 residues. The germline V and J ends were trimmed by 6 bases and 6 bases, with 13 bases remaining between them. Germline lookup yields CDR1 SQVTM and CDR2 ANQGSEA. CDR3 residues: CSVRTVADTQYF. CDR3 sequence (DNA): TGCAGCGTCCGGACAGTGGCGGATACGCAGTATTTT.

This sequence joins TRBV28 and TRBJ1-2; D not certain. The germline CDR1 and CDR2 sequences are MDHEN and SYDVKM. CDR3 length: 17 amino acids. V was trimmed by 3 bases and J by 3 bases, leaving 20 bases between them. Here the CDR3 reads CASSFSQSWGRDYGYTF. The CDR3 DNA follows: TGTGCCAGCAGTTTTTCCCAGTCGTGGGGTCGGGACTATGGCTACACCTTC.

The chain recombines TRBV7-9 with TRBJ2-7; D is undetermined. From germline, CDR1 is SEHNR and CDR2 FQNEAQ (reference sequence). CDR3 size: 16 residues. The V end lost 1 base, the J end lost 5 bases, and 18 bases lay between the germline ends. CDR3 in amino acids: CASSLEPVRSHDEQYF. CDR3 nucleotide sequence: TGTGCCAGCAGCTTAGAGCCCGTGCGTAGTCATGACGAGCAGTACTTC. Full variable domain (missing parts from reference TRBV7-9 and TRBJ2-7): DTGVSQNPRHKITKRGQNVTFRCDPISEHNRLYWYRQTLGQGPEFLTYFQNEAQLEKSRLLSDRFSAERPKGSFSTLEIQRTEQGDSAMYLCASSLEPVRSHDEQYFGPGTRLTVT.

V gene TRBV30 combines with J gene TRBJ1-2; D is undetermined. Germline-derived CDR1 and CDR2 are GTSNPN and SVGIG (reference sequence). The CDR3 is made up of 12 amino acids. The V and J ends lost 3 bases and 6 bases respectively, with 11 bases between them. The CDR3 nucleotides are TGTGCCTGGAGGCGGAGGGAAGATGGCTACACCTTC. It yields the protein CAWRRREDGYTF.

The rearrangement uses TRBV7-2 and TRBJ2-7; 14 bases agree with TRBD2. This CDR3 has 17 amino acids. V lost 5 bases to trimming and J lost 9 bases; unmatched junction nucleotides: 15. Germline V lookup: CDR1 SGHTA, CDR2 FQGNSA. For the CDR3, the DNA is TGTGCCAGCAGCCCCTCCCCACCGGGACTAGCGGGAGTAGGGCAGTACTTC. This translates into CASSPSPPGLAGVGQYF.

The rearrangement links TRBV29-1 to TRBJ2-5, with D possibly matching TRBD2 (6 bases). V was clipped by 0 bases and J by 5 bases, with 10 bases between them. CDR3 length: 13 amino acids. Germline CDR1 reads SQVTM; CDR2 reads ANQGSEA. In nucleotides, the CDR3 is TGCAGCGTTGAAGACGGGGGTCCGGAGACCCAGTACTTC. This encodes CSVEDGGPETQYF.

This rearrangement joins TRBV7-6 to TRBJ2-7; 13 bases map to TRBD2. The CDR3 is made up of 17 amino acids. Looked up from germline, CDR1 is SGHVS and CDR2 is FNYEAQ. After removal of 4 bases from V and 2 bases from J, the junction contained 8 bases not matched to a gene. The CDR3 sequence is CASSSTSGRYSPYEQYF. DNA for the CDR3: TGTGCCAGCAGCTCGACTAGCGGGAGGTATAGTCCCTACGAGCAGTACTTC.

This clone was counted only a few times. This chain uses TRBV6-1 with TRBJ1-5; D unresolved. The length of the CDR3 is 15 residues. Germline CDR1 and CDR2: MNHNS and SASEGT. The ends were cut back, 2 bases at V and 2 bases at J, with 10 bases in the middle. The CDR3 sequence: CASSEFVPRNQPQHF. The CDR3 nucleotides read TGTGCCAGCAGTGAATTTGTGCCGCGCAATCAGCCCCAGCATTTT.